Detailed here is one TCR beta chain. Assay: immunoSEQ multiplex PCR; the TCRdb copy retains only in-frame clones and omits some. The data show around 100,000 clones, 90% seen once. The V and J ends lost 3 bases and 2 bases respectively, with 13 bases between them. This CDR3 is built from 15 residues. Germline-derived CDR1 and CDR2 are MNHEY and SVGAGI. As to time point: pretreatment peripheral blood. The source of the sample is a study of PD-L1 blockade in urothelial cancer. This sample comprised PBMCs, obtained around atezolizumab (anti-PD-L1) treatment. The clonotype comes from a man aged 55 to 70 with urothelial cancer. V is TRBV6-5 and J is TRBJ2-5, with D possibly being TRBD2 (7 bases). The CDR3 sequence: CASSYQGGGQETQYF. DNA of the CDR3: TGTGCCAGCAGTTATCAAGGGGGGGGACAAGAGACCCAGTACTTC.